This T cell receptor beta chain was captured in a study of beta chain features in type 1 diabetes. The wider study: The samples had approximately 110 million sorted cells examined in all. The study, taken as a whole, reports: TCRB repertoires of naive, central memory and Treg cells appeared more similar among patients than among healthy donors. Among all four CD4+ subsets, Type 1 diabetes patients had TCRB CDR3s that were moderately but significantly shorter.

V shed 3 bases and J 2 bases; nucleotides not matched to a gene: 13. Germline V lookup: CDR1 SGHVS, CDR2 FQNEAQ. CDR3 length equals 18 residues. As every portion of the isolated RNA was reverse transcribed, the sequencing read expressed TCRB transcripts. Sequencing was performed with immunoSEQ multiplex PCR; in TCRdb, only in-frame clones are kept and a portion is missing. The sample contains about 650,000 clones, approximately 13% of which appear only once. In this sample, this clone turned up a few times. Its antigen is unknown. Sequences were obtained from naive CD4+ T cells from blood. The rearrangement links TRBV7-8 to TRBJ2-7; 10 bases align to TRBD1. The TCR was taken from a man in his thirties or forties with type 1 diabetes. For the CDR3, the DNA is TGTGCCAGCAGCTTGTCGGAAAAGGACGGGACAGGGGCCTACGAGCAGTACTTC. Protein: CASSLSEKDGTGAYEQYF.